The clone carrying this T cell receptor (beta chain) turned up a few times. Its specificity is not known. Other autoimmune diseases, uncontrolled infections, pregnancy or lactation led to the exclusion of patients. More than 7.5 ml of fresh blood yielded the PBMCs by density gradient. This record belongs to a study of Graves' ophthalmopathy and Graves' hyperthyroidism. Study-level results: In blood, most expanded thyroid clonotypes above 0.001 frequency were also detected.

Scientists amplified the TCR beta CDR3 regions from RNA transcripts. The authors performed first-round RT-PCR with HTBI primers and then a second-round multiplex PCR. TCRdb re-analysed the multiplex PCR reads in MiXCR, keeping a single row per CDR3 protein. The sample has approximately 460,000 distinct CDR3 sequences; approximately 15% are singletons. Trimming took off 2 bases at V and 0 bases at J, with 15 bases between the two ends. This CDR3 spans 17 amino acids. Germline values: CDR1 MNHNS, CDR2 SASEGT. The genes are TRBV6-1 and TRBJ2-3; possibly TRBD1 or TRBD2 for D (5 bases each). The source material was blood. The TCR was taken from a woman aged 25 to 39 with Graves' ophthalmopathy. The CDR3 reads CASSEWTIRDSTDTQYF. CDR3 bases: TGTGCCAGCAGTGAATGGACCATCCGGGACAGCACAGATACGCAGTATTTT.